The present TCR beta chain was sequenced within a study of blood T cells in healthy people across ages. A second PCR, run for roughly 7 to 12 cycles, used a sample-barcoded 5' primer plus a J-beta primer mix. One entry per CDR3 protein results from TCRdb running MiXCR on the 5' RACE reads. The repertoire holds approximately 1.5 million distinct CDR3 sequences, with 30% to 35% as singletons. Many counts were recorded for this clonotype. Its antigen remains unknown. General study points: Age showed a roughly linear inverse relationship with TCR beta diversity per million T cells. Both naive CD4+ cell counts and diversity were greater in long-lived donors than in aged donors.

The ends were cut back, 1 base at V and 5 bases at J, with 8 bases in the middle. The CDR3 runs 13 residues. The V gene's germline CDR1 is MGHRA and CDR2 YSYEKL. Sequenced sample: blood. The chain links TRBV4-1 to TRBJ2-5; the D is unclear. The sequence was obtained from a woman aged 30 to 39 in good health. The CDR3 DNA reads as TGCGCCAGCAGCCAAGGTCCTTCGGAGACCCAGTACTTC. It specifies CASSQGPSETQYF.